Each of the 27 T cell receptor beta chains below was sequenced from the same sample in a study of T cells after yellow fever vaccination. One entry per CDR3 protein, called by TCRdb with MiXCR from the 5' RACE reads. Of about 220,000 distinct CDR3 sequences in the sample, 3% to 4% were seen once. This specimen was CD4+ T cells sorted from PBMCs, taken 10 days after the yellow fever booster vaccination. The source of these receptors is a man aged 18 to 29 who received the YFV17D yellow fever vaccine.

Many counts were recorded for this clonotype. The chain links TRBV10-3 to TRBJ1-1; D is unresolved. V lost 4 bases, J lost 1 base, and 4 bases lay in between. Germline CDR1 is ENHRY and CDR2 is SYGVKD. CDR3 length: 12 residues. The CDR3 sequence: CAISGQNTEAFF. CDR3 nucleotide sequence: TGTGCCATCAGTGGACAGAACACTGAAGCTTTCTTT.

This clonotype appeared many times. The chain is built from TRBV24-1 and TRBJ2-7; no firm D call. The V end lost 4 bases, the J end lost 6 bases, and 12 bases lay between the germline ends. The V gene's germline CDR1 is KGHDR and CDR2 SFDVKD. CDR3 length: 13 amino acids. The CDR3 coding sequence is TGTGCCACCAGTGAATCCCCATCGGGCGAGCAGTACTTC. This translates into CATSESPSGEQYF.

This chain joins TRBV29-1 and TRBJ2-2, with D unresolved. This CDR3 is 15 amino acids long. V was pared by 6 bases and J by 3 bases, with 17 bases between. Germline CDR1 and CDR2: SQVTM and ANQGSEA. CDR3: CSVIRVGSYTGELFF. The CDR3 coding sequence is TGCAGCGTCATTAGAGTCGGCTCCTACACCGGGGAGCTGTTTTTT.

As DNA, the CDR3 is TGTGCCAGCAGCCCCACCGGGGGACAGGGCTTCTCCTACGAGCAGTACTTC. Translating it yields CASSPTGGQGFSYEQYF. This sequence joins TRBV7-2 and TRBJ2-7; 9 bases match TRBD1. The CDR3 consists of 17 residues. The V segment lost 5 bases and the J segment 0 bases; nucleotides outside the gene matches: 11. Germline loops: CDR1 SGHTA, CDR2 FQGNSA.

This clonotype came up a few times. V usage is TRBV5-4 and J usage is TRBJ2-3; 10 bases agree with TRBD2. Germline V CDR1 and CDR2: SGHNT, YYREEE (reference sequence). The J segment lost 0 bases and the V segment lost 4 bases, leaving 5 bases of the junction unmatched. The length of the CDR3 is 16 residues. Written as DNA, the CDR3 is TGTGCCAGCAGCCCGAAACTAGCGGGGAGCACAGATACGCAGTATTTT. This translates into CASSPKLAGSTDTQYF.

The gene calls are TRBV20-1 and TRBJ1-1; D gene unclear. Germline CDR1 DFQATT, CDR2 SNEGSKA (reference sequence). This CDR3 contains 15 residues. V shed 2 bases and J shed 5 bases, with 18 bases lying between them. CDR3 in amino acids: CSARSHTAVGTEAFF. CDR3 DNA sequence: TGCAGTGCTAGATCCCATACGGCGGTTGGGACTGAAGCTTTCTTT.

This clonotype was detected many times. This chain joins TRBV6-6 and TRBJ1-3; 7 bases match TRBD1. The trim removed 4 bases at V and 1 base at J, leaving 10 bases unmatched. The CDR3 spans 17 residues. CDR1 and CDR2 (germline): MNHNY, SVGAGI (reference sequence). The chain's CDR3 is CASSSSRPDRSGNTIYF. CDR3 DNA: TGTGCCAGCAGTTCTTCCCGACCGGACAGGTCTGGAAACACCATATATTTT.

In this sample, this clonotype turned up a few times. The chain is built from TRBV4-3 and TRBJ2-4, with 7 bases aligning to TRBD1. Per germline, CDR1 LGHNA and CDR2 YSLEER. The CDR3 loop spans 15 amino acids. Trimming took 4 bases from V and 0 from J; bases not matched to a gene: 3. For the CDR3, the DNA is TGCGCCAGCAGCCGAGGGACAGTAGCCAAAAACATTCAGTACTTC. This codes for CASSRGTVAKNIQYF.

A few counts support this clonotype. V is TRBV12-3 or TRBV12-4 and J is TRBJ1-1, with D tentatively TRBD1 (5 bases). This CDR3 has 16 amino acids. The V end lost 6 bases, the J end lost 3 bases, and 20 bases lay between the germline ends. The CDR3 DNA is TGTGCCAGCAGCCCAGTAGGGGCGAGGTCGGACACTGAAGCTTTCTTT. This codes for CASSPVGARSDTEAFF.

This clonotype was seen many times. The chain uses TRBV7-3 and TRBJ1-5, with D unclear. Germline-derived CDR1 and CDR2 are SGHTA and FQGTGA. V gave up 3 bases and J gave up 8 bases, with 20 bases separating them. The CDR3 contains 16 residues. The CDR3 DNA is TGTGCCAGCAGCTTTGTCCCCTCGAGTGAGTCAGAGCCCCAGCATTTT. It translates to CASSFVPSSESEPQHF. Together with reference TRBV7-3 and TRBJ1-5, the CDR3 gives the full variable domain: GAGVSQTPSNKVTEKGKYVELRCDPISGHTALYWYRQSLGQGPEFLIYFQGTGAADDSGLPNDRFFAVRPEGSVSTLKIQRTERGDSAVYLCASSFVPSSESEPQHFGDGTRLSIL.

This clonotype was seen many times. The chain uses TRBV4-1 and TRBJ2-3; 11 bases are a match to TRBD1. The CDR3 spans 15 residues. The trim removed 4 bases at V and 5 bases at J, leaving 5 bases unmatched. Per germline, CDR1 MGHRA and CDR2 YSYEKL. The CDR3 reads CASSRPDRGQDTQYF. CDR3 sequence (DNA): TGCGCCAGCAGCCGACCGGACAGGGGGCAAGATACGCAGTATTTT.

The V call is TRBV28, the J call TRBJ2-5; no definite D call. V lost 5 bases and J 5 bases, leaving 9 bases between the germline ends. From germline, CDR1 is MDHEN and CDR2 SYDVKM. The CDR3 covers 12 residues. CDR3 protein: CASSGNSETQYF. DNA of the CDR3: TGTGCCAGCAGTGGGAATTCGGAGACCCAGTACTTC.

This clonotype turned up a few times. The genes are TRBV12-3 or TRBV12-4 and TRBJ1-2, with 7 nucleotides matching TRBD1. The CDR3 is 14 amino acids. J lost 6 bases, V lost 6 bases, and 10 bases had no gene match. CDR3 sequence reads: CASRRPGQYNGYTF. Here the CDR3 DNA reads TGTGCCAGCAGGCGTCCGGGACAGTATAATGGCTACACCTTC.

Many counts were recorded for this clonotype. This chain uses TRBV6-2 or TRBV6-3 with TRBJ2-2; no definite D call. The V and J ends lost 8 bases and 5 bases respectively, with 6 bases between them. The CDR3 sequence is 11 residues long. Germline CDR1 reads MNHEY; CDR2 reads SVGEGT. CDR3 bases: TGTGCCAGCGGCAGAACCGGGGAGCTGTTTTTT. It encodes CASGRTGELFF.

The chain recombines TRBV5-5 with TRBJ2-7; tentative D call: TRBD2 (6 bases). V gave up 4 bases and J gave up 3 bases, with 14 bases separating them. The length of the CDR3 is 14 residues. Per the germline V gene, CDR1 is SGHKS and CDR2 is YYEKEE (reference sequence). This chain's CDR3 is CASSAAGLLYEQYV. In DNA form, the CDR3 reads TGTGCCAGCAGCGCGGCGGGACTCCTCTACGAGCAGTACGTC.

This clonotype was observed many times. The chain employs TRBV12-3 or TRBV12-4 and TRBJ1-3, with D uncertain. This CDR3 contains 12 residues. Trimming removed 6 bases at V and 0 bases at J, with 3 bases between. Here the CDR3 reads CASSFSGNTIYF. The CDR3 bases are TGTGCCAGCAGCTTCTCTGGAAACACCATATATTTT.

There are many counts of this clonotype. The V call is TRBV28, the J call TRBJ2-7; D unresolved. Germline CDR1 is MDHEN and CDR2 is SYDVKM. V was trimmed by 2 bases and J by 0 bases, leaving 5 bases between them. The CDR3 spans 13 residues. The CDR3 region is CASSLLRSYEQYF. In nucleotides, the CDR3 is TGTGCCAGCAGTTTACTCCGCTCCTACGAGCAGTACTTC.

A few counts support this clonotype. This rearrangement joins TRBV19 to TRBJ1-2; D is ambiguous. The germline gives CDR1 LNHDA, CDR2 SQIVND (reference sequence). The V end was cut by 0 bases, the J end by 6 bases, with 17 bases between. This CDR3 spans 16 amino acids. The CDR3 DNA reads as TGTGCCAGTAGTATAGATAGACGCGGAGTGGTGGATGGCTACACCTTC. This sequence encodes CASSIDRRGVVDGYTF.

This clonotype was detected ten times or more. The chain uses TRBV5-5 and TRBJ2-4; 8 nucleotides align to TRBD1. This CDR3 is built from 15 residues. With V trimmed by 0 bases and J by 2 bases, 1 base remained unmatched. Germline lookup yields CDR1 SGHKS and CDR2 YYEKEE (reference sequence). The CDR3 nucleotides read TGTGCCAGCAGCTTGGGACAGGGGCCCAAAAACATTCAGTACTTC. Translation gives CASSLGQGPKNIQYF.

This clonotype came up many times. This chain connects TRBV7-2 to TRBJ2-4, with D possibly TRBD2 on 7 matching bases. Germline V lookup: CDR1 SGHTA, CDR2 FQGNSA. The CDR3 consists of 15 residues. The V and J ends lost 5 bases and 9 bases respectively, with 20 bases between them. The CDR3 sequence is CASSPRYQGGVIQYF. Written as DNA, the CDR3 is TGTGCCAGCAGCCCACGATACCAAGGGGGGGTCATTCAGTACTTC.

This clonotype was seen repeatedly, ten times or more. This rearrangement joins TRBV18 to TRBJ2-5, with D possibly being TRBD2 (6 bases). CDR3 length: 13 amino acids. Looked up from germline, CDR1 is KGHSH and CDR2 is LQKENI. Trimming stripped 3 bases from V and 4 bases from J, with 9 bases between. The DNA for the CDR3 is TGTGCCAGCTCACCCCCCGGGGGAGAGACCCAGTACTTC. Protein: CASSPPGGETQYF.

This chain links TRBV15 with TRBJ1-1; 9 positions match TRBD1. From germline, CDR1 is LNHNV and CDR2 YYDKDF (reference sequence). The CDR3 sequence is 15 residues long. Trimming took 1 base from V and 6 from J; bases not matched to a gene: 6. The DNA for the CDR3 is TGTGCCACCAGCAGAGGTGGACAGGGGATCGCTGAAGCTTTCTTT. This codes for CATSRGGQGIAEAFF. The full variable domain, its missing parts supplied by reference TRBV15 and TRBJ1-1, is DAMVIQNPRYQVTQFGKPVTLSCSQTLNHNVMYWYQQKSSQAPKLLFHYYDKDFNNEADTPDNFQSRRPNTSFCFLDIRSPGLGDTAMYLCATSRGGQGIAEAFFGQGTRLTVV.

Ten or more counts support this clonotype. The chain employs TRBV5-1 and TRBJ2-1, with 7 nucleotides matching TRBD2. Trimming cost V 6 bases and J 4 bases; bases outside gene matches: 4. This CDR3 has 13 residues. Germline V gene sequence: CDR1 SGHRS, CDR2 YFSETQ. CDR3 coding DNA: TGCGCCAGCAACGCGGGGGAGTACAATGAGCAGTTCTTC. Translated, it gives CASNAGEYNEQFF.

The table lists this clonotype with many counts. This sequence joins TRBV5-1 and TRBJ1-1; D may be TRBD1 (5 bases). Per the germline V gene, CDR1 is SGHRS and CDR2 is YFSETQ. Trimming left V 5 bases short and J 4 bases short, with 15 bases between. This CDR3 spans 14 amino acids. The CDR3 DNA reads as TGCGCCAGCAGAGGCTCCAGCGGGACCACTGAAGCTTTCTTT. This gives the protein CASRGSSGTTEAFF.

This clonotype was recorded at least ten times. The CDR3 loop is CASSLHGDRRFYTF. In nucleotides, the CDR3 is TGTGCCAGCAGCTTGCACGGGGACAGGCGATTTTACACCTTC. This sequence joins TRBV7-2 and TRBJ1-2, with 8 bases fitting TRBD1. The germline gives CDR1 SGHTA, CDR2 FQGNSA. With 3 bases clipped from V and 11 bases from J, the junction kept 11 bases outside the gene matches. The CDR3 has 14 amino acids.

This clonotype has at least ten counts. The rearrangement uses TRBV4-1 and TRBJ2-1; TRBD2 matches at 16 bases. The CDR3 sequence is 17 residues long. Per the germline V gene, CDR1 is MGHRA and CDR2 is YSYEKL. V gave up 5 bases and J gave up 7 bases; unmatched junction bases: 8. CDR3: CASSLQVGLAGGNEQFF. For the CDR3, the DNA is TGCGCCAGCAGCTTACAGGTGGGACTAGCGGGGGGGAATGAGCAGTTCTTC.

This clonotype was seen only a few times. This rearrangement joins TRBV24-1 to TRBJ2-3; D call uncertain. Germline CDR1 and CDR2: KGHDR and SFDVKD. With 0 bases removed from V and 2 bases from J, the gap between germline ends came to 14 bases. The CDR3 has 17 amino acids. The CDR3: CATSDLPSTSTTDTQYF. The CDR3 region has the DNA TGTGCCACCAGTGATTTGCCCTCTACATCCACCACAGATACGCAGTATTTT.